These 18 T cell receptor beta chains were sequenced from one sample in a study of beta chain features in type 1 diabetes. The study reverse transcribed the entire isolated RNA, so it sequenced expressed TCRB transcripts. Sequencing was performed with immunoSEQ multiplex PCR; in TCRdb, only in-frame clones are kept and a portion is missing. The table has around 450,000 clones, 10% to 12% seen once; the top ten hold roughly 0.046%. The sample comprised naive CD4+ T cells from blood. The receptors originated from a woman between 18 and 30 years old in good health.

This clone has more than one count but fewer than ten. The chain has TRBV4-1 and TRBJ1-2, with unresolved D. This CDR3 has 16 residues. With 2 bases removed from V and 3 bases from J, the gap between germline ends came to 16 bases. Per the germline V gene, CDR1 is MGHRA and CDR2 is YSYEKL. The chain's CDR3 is CASSQILSQADYGYTF. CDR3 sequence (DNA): TGCGCCAGCAGCCAAATCCTCAGTCAGGCGGACTATGGCTACACCTTC.

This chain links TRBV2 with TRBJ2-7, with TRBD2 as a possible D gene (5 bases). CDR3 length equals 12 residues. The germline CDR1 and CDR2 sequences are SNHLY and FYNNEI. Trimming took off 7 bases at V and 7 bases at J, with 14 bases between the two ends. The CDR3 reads CASTRTASEQYF. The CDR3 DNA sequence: TGTGCCAGCACCAGGACTGCAAGTGAGCAGTACTTC.

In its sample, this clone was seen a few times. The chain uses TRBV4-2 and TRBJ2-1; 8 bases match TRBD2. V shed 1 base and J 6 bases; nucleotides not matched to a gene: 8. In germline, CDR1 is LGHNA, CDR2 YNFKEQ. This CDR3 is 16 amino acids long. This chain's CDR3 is CASSQAGGDIGNEQFF. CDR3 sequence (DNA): TGTGCCAGCAGCCAAGCGGGAGGGGATATTGGCAATGAGCAGTTCTTC.

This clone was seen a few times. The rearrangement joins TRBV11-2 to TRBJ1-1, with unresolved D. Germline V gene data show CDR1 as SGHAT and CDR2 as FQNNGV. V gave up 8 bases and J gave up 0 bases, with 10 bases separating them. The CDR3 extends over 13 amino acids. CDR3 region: CASQLRLNTEAFF. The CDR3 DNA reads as TGTGCCAGCCAGCTCAGGCTGAACACTGAAGCTTTCTTT.

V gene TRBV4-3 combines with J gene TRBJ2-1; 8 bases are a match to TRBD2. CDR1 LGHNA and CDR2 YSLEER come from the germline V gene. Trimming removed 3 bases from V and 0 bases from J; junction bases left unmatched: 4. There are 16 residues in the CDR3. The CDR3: CASSHERGSSYNEQFF. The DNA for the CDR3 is TGCGCCAGCAGCCATGAGCGGGGGAGCTCCTACAATGAGCAGTTCTTC.

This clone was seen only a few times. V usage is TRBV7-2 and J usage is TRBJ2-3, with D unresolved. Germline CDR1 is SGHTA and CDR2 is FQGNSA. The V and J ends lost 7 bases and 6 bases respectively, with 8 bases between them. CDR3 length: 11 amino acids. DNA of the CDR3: TGTGCCAGCACCGAATACGATACGCAGTATTTT. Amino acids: CASTEYDTQYF.

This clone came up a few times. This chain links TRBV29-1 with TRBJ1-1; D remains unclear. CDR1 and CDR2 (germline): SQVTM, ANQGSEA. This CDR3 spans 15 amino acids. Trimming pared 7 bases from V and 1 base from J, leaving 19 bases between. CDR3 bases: TGCAGCGCCCCGGCGGGCCCAAGGTGGAACACTGAAGCTTTCTTT. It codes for CSAPAGPRWNTEAFF. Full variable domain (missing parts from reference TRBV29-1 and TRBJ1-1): SAVISQKPSRDICQRGTSLTIQCQVDSQVTMMFWYRQQPGQSLTLIATANQGSEATYESGFVIDKFPISRPNLTFSTLTVSNMSPEDSSIYLCSAPAGPRWNTEAFFGQGTRLTVV.

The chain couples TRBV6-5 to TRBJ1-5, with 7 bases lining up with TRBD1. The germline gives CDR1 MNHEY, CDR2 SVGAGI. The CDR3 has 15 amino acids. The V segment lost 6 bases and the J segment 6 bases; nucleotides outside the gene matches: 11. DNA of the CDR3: TGTGCCAGCAGACGGGACAGCATAGAGGGTCAGCCCCAGCATTTT. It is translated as CASRRDSIEGQPQHF.

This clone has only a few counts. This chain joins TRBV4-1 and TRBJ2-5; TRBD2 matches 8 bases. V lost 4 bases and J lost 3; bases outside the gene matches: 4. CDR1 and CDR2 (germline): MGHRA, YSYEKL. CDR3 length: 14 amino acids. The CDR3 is CASSRGSGEETQYF. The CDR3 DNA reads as TGCGCCAGCAGCCGCGGTAGCGGGGAAGAGACCCAGTACTTC.

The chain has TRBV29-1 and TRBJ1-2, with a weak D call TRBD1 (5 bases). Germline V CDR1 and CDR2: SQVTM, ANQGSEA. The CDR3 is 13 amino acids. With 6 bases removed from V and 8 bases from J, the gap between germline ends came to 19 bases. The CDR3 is CSVDPGLADGYTF. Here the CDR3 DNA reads TGCAGCGTGGATCCGGGACTTGCTGACGGCTACACCTTC.

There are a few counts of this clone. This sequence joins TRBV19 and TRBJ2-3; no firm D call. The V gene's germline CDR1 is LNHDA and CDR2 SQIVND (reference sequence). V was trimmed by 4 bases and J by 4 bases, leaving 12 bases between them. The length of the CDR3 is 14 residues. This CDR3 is CASSTLIRADTQYF. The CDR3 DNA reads TGTGCCAGTAGTACCTTGATACGGGCAGATACGCAGTATTTT.

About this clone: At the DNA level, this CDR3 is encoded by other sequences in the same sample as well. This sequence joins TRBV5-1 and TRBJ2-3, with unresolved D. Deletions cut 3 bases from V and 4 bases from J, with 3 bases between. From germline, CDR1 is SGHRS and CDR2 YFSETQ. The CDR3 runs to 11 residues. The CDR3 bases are TGCGCCAGCAGCTCTTCAGATACGCAGTATTTT. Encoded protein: CASSSSDTQYF. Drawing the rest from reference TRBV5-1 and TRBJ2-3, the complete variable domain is KAGVTQTPRYLIKTRGQQVTLSCSPISGHRSVSWYQQTPGQGLQFLFEYFSETQRNKGNFPGRFSGRQFSNSRSEMNVSTLELGDSALYLCASSSSDTQYFGPGTRLTVL.

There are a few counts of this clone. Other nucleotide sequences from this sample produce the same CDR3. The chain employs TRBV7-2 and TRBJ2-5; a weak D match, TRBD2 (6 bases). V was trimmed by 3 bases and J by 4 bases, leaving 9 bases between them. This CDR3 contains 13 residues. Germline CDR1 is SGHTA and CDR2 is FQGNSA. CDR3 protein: CASSLGGGETQYF. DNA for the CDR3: TGTGCCAGCAGCTTGGGGGGTGGAGAGACCCAGTACTTC.

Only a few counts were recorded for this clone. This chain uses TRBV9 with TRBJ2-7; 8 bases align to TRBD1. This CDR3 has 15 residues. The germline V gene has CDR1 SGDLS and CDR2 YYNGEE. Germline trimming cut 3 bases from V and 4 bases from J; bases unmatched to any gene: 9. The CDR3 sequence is CASSAGGALKYEQYF. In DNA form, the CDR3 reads TGTGCCAGCAGCGCAGGGGGCGCGCTGAAATACGAGCAGTACTTC.

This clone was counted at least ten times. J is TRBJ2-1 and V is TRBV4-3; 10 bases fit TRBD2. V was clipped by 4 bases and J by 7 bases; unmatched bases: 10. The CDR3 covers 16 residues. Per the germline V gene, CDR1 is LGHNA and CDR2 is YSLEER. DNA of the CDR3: TGCGCCAGCAGCCGCATCGGACTAGCGGAGGCAAATGAGCAGTTCTTC. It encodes CASSRIGLAEANEQFF.

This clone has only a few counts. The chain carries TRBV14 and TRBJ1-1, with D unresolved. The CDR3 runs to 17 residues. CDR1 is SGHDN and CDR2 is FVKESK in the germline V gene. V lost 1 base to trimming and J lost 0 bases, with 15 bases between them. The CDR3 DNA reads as TGTGCCAGCAGCCAAGTCTTGGCGGTGAGGTTGAACACTGAAGCTTTCTTT. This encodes CASSQVLAVRLNTEAFF.

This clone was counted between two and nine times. Written as DNA, the CDR3 is TGCGCCAGCAGCTTGGGGATAAGCGACGAGCAGTACGTC. This translates into CASSLGISDEQYV. This chain uses TRBV5-1 with TRBJ2-7; unclear D gene. Germline loops: CDR1 SGHRS, CDR2 YFSETQ. CDR3 size: 13 residues. Trimming shortened V by 0 bases and J by 5 bases, and 9 bases separated the two germline ends.

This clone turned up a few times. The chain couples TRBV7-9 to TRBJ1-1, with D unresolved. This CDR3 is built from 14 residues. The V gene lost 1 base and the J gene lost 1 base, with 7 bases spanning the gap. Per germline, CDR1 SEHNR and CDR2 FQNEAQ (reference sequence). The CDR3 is CASSLGPGNTEAFF. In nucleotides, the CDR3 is TGTGCCAGCAGCTTAGGGCCGGGGAACACTGAAGCTTTCTTT.